This entry features one T cell receptor beta chain sequence. This entry belongs to a study of identical twins. This CDR3 has 14 residues. The V gene end was trimmed by 8 bases and the J gene end by 2 bases; junction bases not matched to a gene: 6. Each CDR3 protein gets one entry after TCRdb re-called the 5' RACE reads with MiXCR. The sample holds approximately 220,000 distinct CDR3 sequences, 7.5% seen once. This sample also belongs to another study, concerning yellow fever vaccine responses in identical twins.

The V gene is TRBV12-3 or TRBV12-4, the J gene TRBJ2-4; TRBD2 agrees at 7 bases. This receptor was identified in a young woman in good health. Source material: memory (CD45RO+) T cells sorted from blood. The CDR3 region is CASSVTSTKNIQYF. CDR3 nucleotides: TGTGCCAGCTCTGTGACTAGCACCAAAAACATTCAGTACTTC.